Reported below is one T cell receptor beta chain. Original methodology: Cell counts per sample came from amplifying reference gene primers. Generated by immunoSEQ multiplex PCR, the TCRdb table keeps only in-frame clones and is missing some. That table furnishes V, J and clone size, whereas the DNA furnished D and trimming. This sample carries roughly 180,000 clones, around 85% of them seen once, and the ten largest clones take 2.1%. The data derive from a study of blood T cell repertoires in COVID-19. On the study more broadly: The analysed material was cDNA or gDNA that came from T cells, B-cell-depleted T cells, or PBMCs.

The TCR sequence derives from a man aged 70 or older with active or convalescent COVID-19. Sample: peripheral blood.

The CDR3 reads CASSHPTGWRGYTF. The CDR3 nucleotides read TGTGCCAGCAGCCACCCGACAGGGTGGCGTGGCTACACCTTC. The V gene is TRBV3-1 (or the pseudogene TRBV3-2), the J gene TRBJ1-2; 7 positions match TRBD1. The junction had 8 bases not matched to a gene; V was cut back by 3 bases and J by 7 bases. This CDR3 has 14 amino acids. From germline, CDR1 is LGHDT and CDR2 YNNKEL (reference sequence).